Listed below are T cell receptor beta chains from one sample, sequenced in a study of T cells in tumors after PD-1 blockade. Assay used: immunoSEQ multiplex PCR; TCRdb lists only in-frame clones, some missing. This table has 4,000 to 6,000 clones, about 66% appearing once. Sequencing was performed on tumor tissue, taken before anti-PD-1 treatment. Receptors originate from a human donor with cutaneous squamous cell carcinoma. The CDR3 runs from the conserved cysteine through the conserved F or W. D genes are given only for firm matches. Clone sizes are given selectively: once, few, many, or a class where the clone is expanded.

v_call	d_call	clone_size	j_call	cdr3_nt	cdr3_aa
TRBV30	TRBD1	.	TRBJ2-7	TGTGCCTGGAGCCGGGACAGCTCCATCTACGAGCAGTACTTC	CAWSRDSSIYEQYF
TRBV27	TRBD1	.	TRBJ2-7	TGTGCCAGCAGGAACCCGGGACAGGGGGCTGTCGAGCAGTACTTC	CASRNPGQGAVEQYF
TRBV11-1	TRBD1	.	TRBJ2-7	TGTGCCAGCAGCTCGCGGACAGGGTTCAACGAGCAGTACTTC	CASSSRTGFNEQYF
TRBV3-1/TRBV3-2	.	few	TRBJ1-1	TGTGCCAGCAGCCGGGGGGGAATTACTGAAGCTTTCTTT	CASSRGGITEAFF
TRBV5-4	TRBD1	.	TRBJ2-7	TGTGCCAGCAGCCCGGGACAGGGGCCCTTCTCCTACGAGCAGTACTTC	CASSPGQGPFSYEQYF
TRBV27	.	once	TRBJ1-5	TGTGCCAGCAGTTTCTTCGGGGGGACTCAGCCCCAGCATTTT	CASSFFGGTQPQHF
TRBV6-5	.	few	TRBJ1-4	TGTGCCAGCAGGAGACACACTAATGAAAAACTGTTTTTT	CASRRHTNEKLFF
TRBV9	.	.	TRBJ2-7	TGTGCCAGCAGCGTAACCGGGTCCCACGAGCAGTACTTC	CASSVTGSHEQYF
TRBV18	.	.	TRBJ2-5	TGTGCCAGCTCGCCACAAGAGACCCAGTACTTC	CASSPQETQYF
TRBV28	.	.	TRBJ2-7	TGTGCCAGCAGTTTGTGGAACGAGCAGTACTTC	CASSLWNEQYF
TRBV10-3	.	.	TRBJ2-2	TGTGCCATCAGTGATATGGACCCAAACACCGGGGAGCTGTTTTTT	CAISDMDPNTGELFF
TRBV4-2	TRBD1	.	TRBJ1-1	TGTGCCAGCAGCCGGGACGTTGGACAGGGGGGGACTGAAGCTTTCTTT	CASSRDVGQGGTEAFF
TRBV19	TRBD1	few	TRBJ2-7	TGTGCCAGTAGTACGAGGGGACAGGGGGGTAACGAGCAGTACTTC	CASSTRGQGGNEQYF
TRBV19	TRBD2	.	TRBJ2-1	TGTGCCAGTAGTTGGGCTAGCGGGGGGGAAATATACAATGAGCAGTTCTTC	CASSWASGGEIYNEQFF
TRBV4-2	.	.	TRBJ2-3	TGTGCCAGCAGCCAAAATTGGGTAGAAGCTAGAGATACGCAGTATTTT	CASSQNWVEARDTQYF
TRBV9	.	.	TRBJ2-3	TGTGCCAGCAGCGTTCGGGACTGGAGCACAGATACGCAGTATTTT	CASSVRDWSTDTQYF
TRBV10-2	TRBD1	once	TRBJ1-5	TGCGCCACAGGGGGGACAGCCTATCAGCCCCAGCATTTT	CATGGTAYQPQHF
TRBV6-2/TRBV6-3	.	.	TRBJ1-5	TGTGCCAGCGGCCGGAATTTCAATCAGCCCCAGCATTTT	CASGRNFNQPQHF
TRBV18	.	.	TRBJ1-2	TGTGCCAGCTCACCTTACGGGGATGGCTACACCTTC	CASSPYGDGYTF
TRBV19	.	.	TRBJ1-6	TGTGCCACCTTGGACTCTAAGGAAAATTCACCCCTCCACTTT	CATLDSKENSPLHF
TRBV5-4	.	.	TRBJ1-6	TGTGCCAGCAGCTTGGGTGACAATTCACCCCTCCACTTT	CASSLGDNSPLHF
TRBV28	.	.	TRBJ1-6	TGTGCCAGCAGTTTCGGTCAGGGGCTGAATTCACCCCTCCACTTT	CASSFGQGLNSPLHF
TRBV7-9	TRBD1	.	TRBJ2-7	TGTGCCAGCAGCCAGGACAGGGTTCCCTACGAGCAGTACTTC	CASSQDRVPYEQYF
TRBV18	.	once	TRBJ2-1	TGTGCCAGCTCACCCGGGACGGGAAGATACAATGAGCAGTTCTTC	CASSPGTGRYNEQFF
TRBV7-9	.	.	TRBJ2-5	TGTGCCAGCAGCTTAATGTGGGGACGACGAGACTTC	CASSLMWGRRDF
TRBV10-1	TRBD1	.	TRBJ1-2	TGCGCCAGCACTGGACAGGGCTGGGGCTATGGCTACACCTTC	CASTGQGWGYGYTF